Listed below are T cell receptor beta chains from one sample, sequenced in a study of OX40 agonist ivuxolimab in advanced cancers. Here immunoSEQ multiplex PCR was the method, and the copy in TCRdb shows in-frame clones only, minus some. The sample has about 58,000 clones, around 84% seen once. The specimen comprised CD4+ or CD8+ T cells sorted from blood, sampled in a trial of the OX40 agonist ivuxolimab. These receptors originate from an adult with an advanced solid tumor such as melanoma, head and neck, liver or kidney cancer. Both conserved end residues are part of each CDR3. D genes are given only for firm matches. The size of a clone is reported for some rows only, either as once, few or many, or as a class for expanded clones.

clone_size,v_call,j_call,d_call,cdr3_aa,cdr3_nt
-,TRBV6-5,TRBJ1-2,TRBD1,CASSYLITGQDGYTF,TGTGCCAGCAGTTACTTAATAACCGGACAGGATGGCTACACCTTC
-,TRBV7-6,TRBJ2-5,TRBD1,CASSLAGQGQETQYF,TGTGCCAGCAGCTTAGCTGGACAGGGTCAAGAGACCCAGTACTTC
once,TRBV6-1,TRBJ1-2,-,CASSESGRGYGYTF,TGTGCCAGCAGTGAGTCGGGCAGAGGCTATGGCTACACCTTC
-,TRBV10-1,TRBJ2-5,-,CASSDGGWGTQYF,TGCGCCAGCAGTGACGGGGGTTGGGGGACCCAGTACTTC
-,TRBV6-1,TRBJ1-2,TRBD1,CASTTTRQGRYGYTF,TGTGCCAGCACCACAACTAGACAGGGGCGCTATGGCTACACCTTC
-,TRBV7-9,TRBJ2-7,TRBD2,CASSLRAGGPYEQYF,TGTGCCAGCAGCTTACGGGCGGGGGGCCCCTACGAGCAGTACTTC
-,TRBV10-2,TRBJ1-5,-,CASRDRQFNQPQHF,TGCGCCAGCAGGGATAGACAGTTCAATCAGCCCCAGCATTTT
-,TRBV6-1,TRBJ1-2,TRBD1,CASSRTGRVYGYTF,TGTGCCAGCAGCCGGACAGGGAGAGTCTATGGCTACACCTTC
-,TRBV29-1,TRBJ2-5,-,CSVVTNRGTQYF,TGCAGCGTCGTAACTAACCGGGGGACCCAGTACTTC
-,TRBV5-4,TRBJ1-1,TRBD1,CASSLDRGPTEAFF,TGTGCCAGCAGCTTGGACAGGGGGCCTACTGAAGCTTTCTTT
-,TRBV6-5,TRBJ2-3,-,CASSYSSGPGTDTQYF,TGTGCCAGCAGTTACTCCTCCGGGCCTGGCACAGATACGCAGTATTTT
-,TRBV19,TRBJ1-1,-,CASSMLGGLNTEAFF,TGTGCCAGTAGTATGTTGGGCGGACTGAACACTGAAGCTTTCTTT
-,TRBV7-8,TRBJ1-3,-,CASSLGGAGNTIYF,TGTGCCAGCAGCTTAGGGGGAGCTGGAAACACCATATATTTT
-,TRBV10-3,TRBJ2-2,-,CAISGGTKTGELFF,TGTGCCATCAGTGGGGGTACCAAAACCGGGGAGCTGTTTTTT
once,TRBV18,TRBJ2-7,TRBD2,CASSRGGGDEQYF,TGTGCCAGCTCACGGGGCGGGGGGGACGAGCAGTACTTC
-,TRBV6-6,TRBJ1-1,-,CASSYSRRMNTEAFF,TGTGCCAGCAGTTACTCGAGGCGCATGAACACTGAAGCTTTCTTT
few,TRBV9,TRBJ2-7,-,CASSVYVVGVGEQYF,TGTGCCAGCAGCGTATACGTAGTTGGGGTTGGGGAGCAGTACTTC
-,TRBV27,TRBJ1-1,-,CASSLVFGGQTSSTEAFF,TGTGCCAGCAGTTTAGTCTTTGGAGGGCAGACGTCGAGCACTGAAGCTTTCTTT
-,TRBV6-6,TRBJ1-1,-,CASTYGGGRSGTEAFF,TGTGCCAGCACCTACGGGGGGGGGCGCTCCGGCACTGAAGCTTTCTTT
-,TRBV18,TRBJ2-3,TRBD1,CASSRDRGLGDTQYF,TGTGCCAGCTCAAGGGACAGGGGGCTAGGAGATACGCAGTATTTT
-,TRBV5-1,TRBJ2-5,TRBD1,CASSPGQNQETQYF,TGCGCCAGCAGCCCGGGACAGAACCAAGAGACCCAGTACTTC
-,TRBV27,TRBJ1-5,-,CASSKDRINQPQHF,TGTGCCAGCAGCAAAGACAGGATCAATCAGCCCCAGCATTTT
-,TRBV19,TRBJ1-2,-,CASSIDSQATYGYTF,TGTGCCAGTAGTATAGATTCGCAGGCGACCTATGGCTACACCTTC
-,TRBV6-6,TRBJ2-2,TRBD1,CASSRDRLNTGELFF,TGTGCCAGCAGCCGGGACAGACTGAACACCGGGGAGCTGTTTTTT
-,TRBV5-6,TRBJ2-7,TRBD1,CASSLLTGGPYEQYF,TGTGCCAGCAGCTTGTTGACAGGGGGTCCCTACGAGCAGTACTTC
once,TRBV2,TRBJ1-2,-,CALGQLYGYTF,TGTGCCCTTGGACAGCTCTATGGCTACACCTTC
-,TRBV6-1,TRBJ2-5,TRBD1,CAVRDSRQETQYF,TGTGCAGTACGGGACAGCAGACAAGAGACCCAGTACTTC
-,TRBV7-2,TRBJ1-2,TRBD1,CASSFNRGGYGYTF,TGTGCCAGCAGCTTTAACAGGGGGGGGTATGGCTACACCTTC
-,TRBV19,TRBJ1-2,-,CASSIPGRSYGYTF,TGTGCCAGTAGTATCCCCGGGAGGTCCTATGGCTACACCTTC
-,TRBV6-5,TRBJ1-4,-,CASMGLGNEKLFF,TGTGCCAGCATGGGGCTGGGGAATGAAAAACTGTTTTTT
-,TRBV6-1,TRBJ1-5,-,CASRGRDHSNQPQHF,TGTGCCAGCAGGGGCCGGGATCATAGCAATCAGCCCCAGCATTTT
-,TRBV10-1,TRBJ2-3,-,CASSEPGQRTQYF,TGCGCCAGCAGTGAGCCCGGACAGCGAACGCAGTATTTT
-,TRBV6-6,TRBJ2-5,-,CASTLGGAQETQYF,TGTGCCAGCACGTTAGGAGGTGCCCAAGAGACCCAGTACTTC
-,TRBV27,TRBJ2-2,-,CASSWYTGELFF,TGTGCCAGCAGTTGGTACACCGGGGAGCTGTTTTTT
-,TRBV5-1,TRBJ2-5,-,CASSRGHQETQYF,TGCGCCAGCAGCCGGGGACACCAAGAGACCCAGTACTTC
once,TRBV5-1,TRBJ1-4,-,CASSTGRTGGNEKLFF,TGCGCCAGCAGCACAGGAAGGACCGGGGGCAATGAAAAACTGTTTTTT
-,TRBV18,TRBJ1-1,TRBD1,CASSGDRGQAAEAFF,TGTGCCAGCTCAGGGGACAGGGGGCAGGCTGCTGAAGCTTTCTTT